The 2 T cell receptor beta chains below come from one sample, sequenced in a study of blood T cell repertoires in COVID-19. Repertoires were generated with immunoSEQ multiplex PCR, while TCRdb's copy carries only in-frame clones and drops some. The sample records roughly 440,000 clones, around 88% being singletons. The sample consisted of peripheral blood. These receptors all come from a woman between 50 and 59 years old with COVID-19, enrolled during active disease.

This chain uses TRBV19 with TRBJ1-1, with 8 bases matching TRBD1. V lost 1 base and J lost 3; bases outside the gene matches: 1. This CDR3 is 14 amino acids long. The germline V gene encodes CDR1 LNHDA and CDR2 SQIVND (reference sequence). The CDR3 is CASSIGQGHTEAFF. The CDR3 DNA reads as TGTGCCAGTAGTATAGGACAGGGGCACACTGAAGCTTTCTTT.

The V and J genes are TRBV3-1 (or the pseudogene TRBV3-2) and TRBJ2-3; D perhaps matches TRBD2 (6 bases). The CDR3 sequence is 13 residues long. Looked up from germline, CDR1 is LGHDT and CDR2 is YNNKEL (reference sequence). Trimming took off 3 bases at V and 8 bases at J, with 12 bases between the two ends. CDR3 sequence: CASSHEGRGTQYF. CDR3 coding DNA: TGTGCCAGCAGCCATGAAGGGCGGGGTACGCAGTATTTT.